These T cell receptor beta chains were read from a single sample in a study of human T cells and chemical hapten exposure. TCRdb processed the RACE reads anew with MiXCR; each CDR3 protein has one entry. The sample records approximately 89,000 distinct CDR3 sequences, roughly 10% being singletons. The sequencing here drew on whole blood, taken in connection with sensitization to the hapten diphenylcyclopropenone (DPC). The receptors shown here come from a woman aged 30 to 39 with alopecia areata. Some clones in this sample may be carry-over from other donors' samples. The CDR3 runs from the conserved cysteine through the conserved F or W. The order of the fields is clone size, V gene, D gene, J gene, CDR3 protein, CDR3 DNA. D genes are given only for firm matches. Only part of the rows carry a size: once, few, many, or a class if the clone is expanded.

NA,TRBV18,NA,TRBJ2-7,CASSQGSTYEQYF,TGTGCCAGCTCACAAGGATCTACCTACGAGCAGTACTTC
NA,TRBV24-1,TRBD1,TRBJ2-5,CATSDPLTGMETQYF,TGTGCCACCAGTGATCCACTGACAGGGATGGAGACCCAGTACTTC
NA,TRBV3-1,NA,TRBJ1-2,CASSQGQNYGYTF,TGTGCCAGCAGCCAGGGTCAGAACTATGGCTACACCTTC
NA,TRBV29-1,NA,TRBJ2-5,CSVDSGQQETQYF,TGCAGCGTTGATAGCGGACAGCAAGAGACCCAGTACTTC
NA,TRBV10-3,TRBD2,TRBJ2-7,CAISARLAGAYEQYF,TGTGCCATCAGTGCAAGACTAGCGGGGGCCTACGAGCAGTACTTC
many,TRBV5-1,TRBD1,TRBJ1-2,CASSLSQGAPRGYTF,TGCGCCAGCAGCTTGAGTCAGGGGGCTCCCCGCGGCTACACCTTC
few,TRBV6-2/TRBV6-3,NA,TRBJ2-7,CASRTHREVPYEQYF,TGTGCCAGCCGGACCCACAGGGAGGTCCCCTACGAGCAGTACTTC
many,TRBV6-2/TRBV6-3,NA,TRBJ2-7,CASSYSGTSSYEQYF,TGTGCCAGCAGTTACTCCGGGACGAGCTCCTACGAGCAGTACTTC
NA,TRBV11-2,NA,TRBJ2-1,CASSLGDSRHEQFF,TGTGCCAGCAGCTTAGGCGATAGTAGACACGAGCAGTTCTTC
many,TRBV12-3/TRBV12-4,NA,TRBJ1-2,CASRRSGPYGYTF,TGTGCCAGCAGGAGATCGGGCCCCTATGGCTACACCTTC
many,TRBV5-1,NA,TRBJ1-1,CASSLGPGAGMDTEAFF,TGCGCCAGCAGCTTGGGGCCAGGGGCCGGAATGGACACTGAAGCTTTCTTT
many,TRBV12-3/TRBV12-4,NA,TRBJ1-6,CASSLSASKASPLHF,TGTGCCAGCAGTTTATCGGCCAGCAAGGCTTCACCCCTCCACTTT
few,TRBV29-1,NA,TRBJ1-2,CSVGEGTDGGYGYTF,TGCAGCGTTGGAGAAGGGACGGATGGTGGGTATGGCTACACCTTC
NA,TRBV24-1,NA,TRBJ1-5,CATSDAGNQPQHF,TGTGCCACCAGTGATGCAGGGAATCAGCCCCAGCATTTT
many,TRBV28,NA,TRBJ2-5,CASSPYAGETQYF,TGTGCCAGCAGCCCCTATGCAGGGGAGACCCAGTACTTC
NA,TRBV29-1,NA,TRBJ2-1,CSYQGDRSEEFF,TGCAGCTACCAAGGAGACAGATCTGAGGAGTTCTTC
many,TRBV29-1,NA,TRBJ2-3,CSVGASTDTQYF,TGCAGCGTTGGGGCCAGCACAGATACGCAGTATTTT
many,TRBV27,NA,TRBJ2-5,CASSARVRETQYF,TGTGCCAGCAGTGCAAGGGTCCGAGAGACCCAGTACTTC
many,TRBV18,TRBD2,TRBJ2-1,CASSLSIAGRDEQFF,TGTGCCAGCTCACTATCCATAGCGGGACGAGATGAGCAGTTCTTC
NA,TRBV9,NA,TRBJ2-3,CASSPLPDTDTQYF,TGTGCCAGCAGCCCCCTGCCCGACACAGATACGCAGTATTTT
NA,TRBV11-2,NA,TRBJ2-1,CASSLVRYMEQFF,TGTGCCAGCAGCTTAGTCCGGTACATGGAGCAGTTCTTC
few,TRBV4-1,TRBD2,TRBJ2-7,CASSQRLAGGTYEQYF,TGCGCCAGCAGCCAAAGACTAGCGGGAGGCACCTACGAGCAGTACTTC
NA,TRBV7-8,NA,TRBJ2-2,CASSLAAGELFF,TGTGCCAGCAGCTTAGCTGCCGGGGAGCTGTTTTTT
many,TRBV28,NA,TRBJ2-2,CASSFGTGELFF,TGTGCCAGCAGCTTTGGCACCGGGGAGCTGTTTTTT
NA,TRBV29-1,NA,TRBJ2-5,CSVAATTQETQYF,TGCAGCGTTGCCGCCACGACCCAAGAGACCCAGTACTTC
many,TRBV7-2,NA,TRBJ2-6,CASSFWSGANVLTF,TGTGCCAGCAGCTTTTGGTCTGGGGCCAACGTCCTGACTTTC
many,TRBV7-2,NA,TRBJ1-6,CASSLARAVVGSPLHF,TGTGCCAGCAGCTTAGCGCGGGCAGTGGTGGGATCACCCCTCCACTTT
NA,TRBV18,NA,TRBJ2-3,CASSPGRKLGTDTQYF,TGTGCCAGCTCACCAGGTCGAAAACTCGGCACAGATACGCAGTATTTT
many,TRBV2,NA,TRBJ1-2,CASSDTDTNYGYTF,TGTGCCAGCAGTGACACGGATACTAACTATGGCTACACCTTC
few,TRBV29-1,NA,TRBJ1-4,CSVSPATNEKLFF,TGCAGCGTGAGCCCCGCAACTAATGAAAAACTGTTTTTT
NA,TRBV7-9,TRBD2,TRBJ2-7,CASSGDSSGKTYEQYF,TGTGCCAGCAGCGGGGATTCTAGCGGGAAGACCTACGAGCAGTACTTC
few,TRBV28,NA,TRBJ1-5,CASSTGFSNQPQHF,TGTGCCAGCAGTACAGGGTTTAGCAATCAGCCCCAGCATTTT
many,TRBV18,NA,TRBJ1-3,CASSPPGGSGNTIYF,TGTGCCAGCTCGCCCCCCGGGGGTTCTGGAAACACCATATATTTT
many,TRBV29-1,NA,TRBJ2-5,CSVDGPVGTQYF,TGCAGCGTTGATGGGCCGGTCGGGACCCAGTACTTC
many,TRBV11-2,TRBD1,TRBJ2-7,CASSTDRGELEQYF,TGTGCCAGCAGCACGGACAGGGGTGAGTTGGAGCAGTACTTC
few,TRBV4-3,TRBD2,TRBJ2-2,CASSRLAGGQTGELFF,TGCGCCAGCAGTCGACTAGCGGGAGGACAGACCGGGGAGCTGTTTTTT
NA,TRBV4-1,NA,TRBJ2-5,CASSPSREGLETQYF,TGCGCCAGCAGCCCCAGCCGAGAGGGTCTCGAGACCCAGTACTTC
many,TRBV5-1,NA,TRBJ1-1,CASSFGTGGTEAFF,TGCGCCAGCAGCTTTGGGACTGGGGGGACTGAAGCTTTCTTT
many,TRBV7-2,NA,TRBJ1-2,CASSPRGADYGYTF,TGTGCCAGCAGCCCGAGAGGGGCGGATTATGGCTACACCTTC
many,TRBV5-4,NA,TRBJ1-1,CASSLSLNRGHEAFF,TGTGCCAGCAGCTTATCTTTAAATCGGGGACACGAAGCTTTCTTT
many,TRBV7-6,NA,TRBJ1-1,CASRDCGTGTEAFF,TGTGCCAGCAGGGATTGCGGGACGGGGACTGAAGCTTTCTTT
few,TRBV12-5,TRBD2,TRBJ2-1,CASGRTSGGPSYNEQFF,TGTGCTAGTGGCCGGACTAGCGGGGGGCCCTCCTACAATGAGCAGTTCTTC
NA,TRBV6-5,TRBD1,TRBJ1-4,CASRGTATNEKLFF,TGTGCCAGCAGGGGGACAGCGACTAATGAAAAACTGTTTTTT
many,TRBV7-9,TRBD2,TRBJ2-7,CASSLILAGPLSSYEQYF,TGTGCCAGCAGCTTAATACTAGCGGGGCCCCTAAGCTCCTACGAGCAGTACTTC
few,TRBV6-5,NA,TRBJ1-5,CASRQGAGRNQPQHF,TGTGCCAGCAGACAAGGGGCAGGGAGGAATCAGCCCCAGCATTTT
many,TRBV12-3/TRBV12-4,NA,TRBJ2-6,CASSLGGFGANVLTF,TGTGCCAGCAGTCTAGGGGGGTTTGGGGCCAACGTCCTGACTTTC
many,TRBV12-3/TRBV12-4,TRBD2,TRBJ2-2,CASSSMGLAKNTGELFF,TGTGCCAGCAGTTCGATGGGACTAGCGAAAAACACCGGGGAGCTGTTTTTT
few,TRBV18,NA,TRBJ1-1,CASSPQNTEAFF,TGTGCCAGCTCACCACAGAACACTGAAGCTTTCTTT
few,TRBV20-1,NA,TRBJ2-7,CSASGPAQSEQYF,TGCAGTGCTTCTGGACCCGCCCAGAGCGAGCAGTACTTC
many,TRBV12-3/TRBV12-4,NA,TRBJ1-2,CASNVGGANYGYTF,TGTGCCAGCAACGTAGGGGGGGCTAACTATGGCTACACCTTC